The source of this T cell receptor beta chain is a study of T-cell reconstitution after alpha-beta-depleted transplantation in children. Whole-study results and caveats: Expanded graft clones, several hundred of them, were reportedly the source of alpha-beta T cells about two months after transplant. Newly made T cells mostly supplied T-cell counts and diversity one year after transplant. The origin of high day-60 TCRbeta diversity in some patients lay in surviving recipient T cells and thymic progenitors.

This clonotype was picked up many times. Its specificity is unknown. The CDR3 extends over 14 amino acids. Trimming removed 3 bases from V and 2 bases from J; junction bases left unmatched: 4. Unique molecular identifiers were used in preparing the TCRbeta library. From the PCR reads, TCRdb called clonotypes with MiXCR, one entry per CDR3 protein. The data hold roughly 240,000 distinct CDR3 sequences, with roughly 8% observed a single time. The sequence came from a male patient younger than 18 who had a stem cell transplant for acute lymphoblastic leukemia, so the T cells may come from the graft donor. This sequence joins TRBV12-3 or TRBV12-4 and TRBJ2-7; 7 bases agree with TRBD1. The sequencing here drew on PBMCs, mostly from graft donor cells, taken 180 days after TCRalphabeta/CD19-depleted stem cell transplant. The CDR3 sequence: CASSFEGQPYEQYF. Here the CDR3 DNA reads TGTGCCAGCAGTTTTGAGGGACAGCCCTACGAGCAGTACTTC.